Listed below are T cell receptor beta chains from one sample, sequenced in a study of shared clonotypes between healthy human individuals. This table comes from immunoSEQ multiplex PCR, and its TCRdb copy is limited to in-frame clones, with some not included. The data show around 2,000,000 clones, approximately 94% seen once. The material sequenced was naive CD8+ T cells sorted from blood. The receptor source for this set is a man between 18 and 29 years old in good health. CDR3s include the opening cysteine and the closing phenylalanine or tryptophan. D genes are given only for firm matches. Expanded clones get a size class; other rows say once, few or many, or leave the size out.

d_call: TRBD1
cdr3_length: 16
j_call: TRBJ2-7
v_call: TRBV4-2
clone_size: once
cdr3_aa: CASSHAPGTVFYEQYF
cdr3_nt: TGTGCCAGCAGCCATGCACCCGGGACAGTCTTCTACGAGCAGTACTTC

d_call: TRBD2
cdr3_length: 16
j_call: TRBJ2-3
v_call: TRBV5-6
clone_size: .
cdr3_aa: CASSPYGTTSTDTQYF
cdr3_nt: TGTGCCAGCAGCCCTTATGGGACTACCTCCACAGATACGCAGTATTTT

d_call: .
cdr3_length: 18
j_call: TRBJ1-5
v_call: TRBV27
clone_size: .
cdr3_aa: CASSLLGVKGNSNQPQHF
cdr3_nt: TGTGCCAGCAGTTTATTGGGGGTAAAAGGGAATAGCAATCAGCCCCAGCATTTT

d_call: TRBD1
cdr3_length: 13
j_call: TRBJ1-1
v_call: TRBV7-6
clone_size: .
cdr3_aa: CASRQSTGGEAFF
cdr3_nt: TGTGCCAGCAGACAATCTACAGGGGGTGAAGCTTTCTTT

d_call: TRBD1
cdr3_length: 15
j_call: TRBJ2-5
v_call: TRBV10-2
clone_size: .
cdr3_aa: CASTPGQGLGETQYF
cdr3_nt: TGCGCCAGCACCCCCGGACAGGGTTTAGGCGAGACCCAGTACTTC

d_call: TRBD2
cdr3_length: 17
j_call: TRBJ2-3
v_call: TRBV4-1
clone_size: .
cdr3_aa: CASSQETSLGITDTQYF
cdr3_nt: TGCGCCAGCAGCCAAGAGACTAGCTTGGGGATCACAGATACGCAGTATTTT

d_call: .
cdr3_length: 15
j_call: TRBJ2-5
v_call: TRBV7-9
clone_size: .
cdr3_aa: CASSLLAEGKETQYF
cdr3_nt: TGTGCCAGCAGCTTATTAGCGGAGGGGAAAGAGACCCAGTACTTC

d_call: TRBD2
cdr3_length: 15
j_call: TRBJ2-1
v_call: TRBV4-1
clone_size: .
cdr3_aa: CASRTSGSWLNEQFF
cdr3_nt: TGCGCCAGCAGGACTAGCGGGAGTTGGCTTAATGAGCAGTTCTTC

d_call: TRBD2
cdr3_length: 17
j_call: TRBJ2-3
v_call: TRBV7-8
clone_size: .
cdr3_aa: CASSWGLAGHLTDTQYF
cdr3_nt: TGTGCCAGCAGCTGGGGACTAGCGGGTCACCTCACAGATACGCAGTATTTT

d_call: TRBD2
cdr3_length: 13
j_call: TRBJ2-7
v_call: TRBV19
clone_size: few
cdr3_aa: CASSIRLAVEQYF
cdr3_nt: TGTGCCAGTAGTATTCGACTAGCTGTCGAGCAGTACTTC